This TCR beta chain derives from a study of cytomegalovirus exposure and HLA in healthy donors. With 3 bases removed from V and 5 bases from J, the gap between germline ends came to 8 bases. The germline V gene has CDR1 MNHNS and CDR2 SASEGT. The CDR3 extends over 12 amino acids. The PCR used 60 Vbeta and 13 Jbeta primers. Sequencing used immunoSEQ multiplex PCR; TCRdb keeps in-frame clones, though not all of them. The table shows 150,000 to 250,000 clones, with around 80% occurring only once. This rearrangement joins TRBV6-1 to TRBJ2-7; D perhaps matches TRBD2 (5 bases). This TCR was sampled from a man younger than 40 in good health and CMV-seronegative. The specimen sequenced was PBMCs. The CDR3 DNA reads as TGTGCCAGCAGTGACCTTAGCGACGAGCAGTACTTC. It is translated as CASSDLSDEQYF.